This is a list of T cell receptor beta chains from one sample in a study of blood T cell repertoires in COVID-19. The assay was immunoSEQ multiplex PCR, and TCRdb's table has in-frame clones only and misses some. The sample holds some 83,000 clones, around 80% seen once. Material for sequencing was peripheral blood. These receptors were collected from a man between 50 and 59 years old with acute or convalescent COVID-19. Both conserved end residues are part of each CDR3. The D gene is left open where the match is weak. Clone size is given for some rows only: seen once, a few or many times, or a class if the clone is expanded.

>TRBJ1-1|NA|TRBV7-2|TRBD1
TGTGCCAGCAGCTTAGAGGGGCCGGGACAGGGTTTTACTGAAGCTTTCTTT
CASSLEGPGQGFTEAFF
>TRBJ2-7|NA|TRBV7-2|NA
TGTGCCAGCAGCTTATGGGGGGTAACCTACGAGCAGTACTTC
CASSLWGVTYEQYF
>TRBJ1-5|once|TRBV19|NA
TGTGCCAGTAGTCGTCAGGAAAGGGGGCCCCAGCATTTT
CASSRQERGPQHF
>TRBJ1-2|few|TRBV19|TRBD1
TGTGCCAGTAGTCGGATACAGGGGATAGCTAACTATGGCTACACCTTC
CASSRIQGIANYGYTF
>TRBJ1-5|NA|TRBV9|NA
TGTGCCAGCAGCCCGTCGGGACACGGGAATCAGCCCCAGCATTTT
CASSPSGHGNQPQHF
>TRBJ2-5|NA|TRBV28|TRBD2
TGTGCCAGCAGGAAAACTCGGGGGGTCCGAGAAGAGACCCAGTACTTC
CASRKTRGVREETQYF
>TRBJ1-4|few|TRBV2|TRBD1
TGTGCCAGCAGTGCGTGGGGACAGCCTAATGAAAAACTGTTTTTT
CASSAWGQPNEKLFF
>TRBJ2-2|once|TRBV11-3|NA
TGTGCCAGCACCAGGACCGGGACACGAAACACCGGGGAGCTGTTTTTT
CASTRTGTRNTGELFF
>TRBJ2-3|NA|TRBV1|NA
TGCACCAGCAGCCAAAACAGGGATTCCCACCCTGTTGGCACAGATACGCAGTATTTT
CTSSQNRDSHPVGTDTQYF
>TRBJ2-1|NA|TRBV7-8|NA
TGTGCCAGCAGCATACGGGACTCGGCCTACAATGAGCAGTTCTTC
CASSIRDSAYNEQFF
>TRBJ2-1|once|TRBV4-1|TRBD2
TGCGCCAGCAGCCAAGATCGTAGCGGGGGGTCCCCTTACAATGAGCAGTTCTTC
CASSQDRSGGSPYNEQFF